This record looks at one TCR beta chain sequence and its context. The antigen is not known. The data derive from a study of T cell responses to AZD1222 COVID-19 vaccine. About the research overall: Pooling of second doses given at about 4 or about 12 weeks was done. Study-wide results and limits: Spike-specific TCR breadth and depth went up after people got two AZD1222 doses. Seropositive AZD1222 recipients at baseline numbered only five or six. Variant regions that are unmutated are reportedly the target of nearly half of spike-specific TCRs.

The length of the CDR3 is 14 residues. Losses at the gene ends were 5 bases for V and 7 bases for J; bases not matched to a gene: 6. Germline values: CDR1 SNHLY, CDR2 FYNNEI. Assay: immunoSEQ multiplex PCR; the TCRdb copy retains only in-frame clones and omits some. The sample consists of around 75,000 clones, approximately 84% of them appearing once. This specimen consisted of peripheral blood, obtained on day 0 of AZD1222 vaccination. The receptor was isolated from an adult in good health. This sequence joins TRBV2 and TRBJ1-4; 8 nucleotides line up with TRBD1. In DNA, the CDR3 is TGTGCCAGCAGTCCACAGGGGGAGGTTGAAAAACTGTTTTTT. Translation gives CASSPQGEVEKLFF.